The 29 T cell receptor beta chains reported below all come from one sample, sequenced in a study of blood T cell repertoires in COVID-19. The data were produced by immunoSEQ multiplex PCR, yet TCRdb's version contains in-frame clones alone and is incomplete. The sample consists of a few hundred thousand clones, approximately 86% of them appearing once. The sample was peripheral blood. The receptors were sampled from a man in his 60s with acute or convalescent COVID-19.

The chain has TRBV7-2 and TRBJ2-4; 8 nucleotides align to TRBD1. The CDR3 length is 17 residues. V lost 4 bases and J lost 4; bases outside the gene matches: 12. Germline V gene sequence: CDR1 SGHTA, CDR2 FQGNSA. The CDR3 loop reads CASSSGRQGLLKNIQYF. CDR3 bases: TGTGCCAGCAGCTCCGGCCGACAGGGGCTACTGAAAAACATTCAGTACTTC.

The chain is built from TRBV6-2 or TRBV6-3 and TRBJ2-2; 9 bases fit TRBD1. This CDR3 is 15 amino acids long. With 5 bases clipped from V and 6 bases from J, the junction kept 7 bases outside the gene matches. Germline loops: CDR1 MNHEY, CDR2 SVGEGT. CDR3 in amino acids: CASSLGQGRAGELFF. The CDR3 nucleotides are TGTGCCAGCAGTCTCGGACAGGGGAGGGCCGGGGAGCTGTTTTTT.

CDR3 amino acids: CASSGQGATGNQPQHF. In DNA, the CDR3 is TGTGCCAGCAGTGGTCAGGGGGCAACGGGCAATCAGCCCCAGCATTTT. The chain employs TRBV6-1 and TRBJ1-5, with 8 bases lining up with TRBD1. V shed 4 bases and J 2 bases; nucleotides not matched to a gene: 7. CDR3 length equals 16 residues. Germline V CDR1 and CDR2: MNHNS, SASEGT.

CDR3 loop: CASSLSGTGGGTGELFF. As DNA, the CDR3 is TGTGCCAGCAGTTTATCCGGGACAGGGGGCGGTACCGGGGAGCTGTTTTTT. This chain links TRBV27 with TRBJ2-2; 12 bases match TRBD1. Germline lookup yields CDR1 MNHEY and CDR2 SMNVEV (reference sequence). The CDR3 spans 17 residues. V shed 0 bases, J shed 5 bases, and the junction held 4 bases outside the gene matches.

The genes are TRBV9 and TRBJ2-5, with 8 bases identical to TRBD2. CDR1 SGDLS and CDR2 YYNGEE come from the germline V gene. This CDR3 is built from 15 residues. V gave up 4 bases and J gave up 5 bases; unmatched junction bases: 10. CDR3 DNA: TGTGCCAGCAGCATGACTAGCGACGTTATGGAGACCCAGTACTTC. It encodes CASSMTSDVMETQYF.

This clone was detected a few times. This rearrangement joins TRBV5-4 to TRBJ1-1; 7 bases fit TRBD1. With 4 bases clipped from V and 5 bases from J, the junction kept 5 bases outside the gene matches. The CDR3 has 13 residues. Germline values: CDR1 SGHNT, CDR2 YYREEE (reference sequence). The CDR3 DNA follows: TGTGCCAGCAGCCCAGGGGGGCAAACTGAAGCTTTCTTT. Its protein is CASSPGGQTEAFF.

The genes are TRBV14 and TRBJ1-3, with D possibly matching TRBD1 (6 bases). Germline CDR1 SGHDN, CDR2 FVKESK. V shed 4 bases and J shed 1 base, with 8 bases lying between them. This CDR3 is built from 14 residues. The CDR3 loop reads CASSLDSSGNTIYF. The CDR3 bases are TGTGCCAGCAGCCTGGACAGTTCTGGAAACACCATATATTTT.

This rearrangement joins TRBV6-1 to TRBJ1-2; maybe TRBD1 (5 bases). CDR1 and CDR2 (germline): MNHNS, SASEGT. The CDR3 is made up of 12 amino acids. Trimming stripped 3 bases from V and 3 bases from J, with 5 bases between. CDR3 sequence: CASSEGHYGYTF. CDR3 coding DNA: TGTGCCAGCAGTGAGGGGCACTATGGCTACACCTTC.

This chain's CDR3 is CASSFLEGAGNEQFF. The CDR3 DNA reads TGTGCCAGCAGCTTTTTGGAGGGGGCAGGAAATGAGCAGTTCTTC. This sequence joins TRBV7-9 and TRBJ2-1, with D perhaps TRBD1 (7 bases). The CDR3 has 15 residues. The germline CDR1 and CDR2 sequences are SEHNR and FQNEAQ (reference sequence). The V and J ends lost 3 bases and 7 bases respectively, with 16 bases between them.

Written as DNA, the CDR3 is TGTGCCAGCAGCCAAGATTTAGTTTCCTACGAGCAGTACTTC. Its translation is CASSQDLVSYEQYF. The rearrangement uses TRBV3-1 (or the pseudogene TRBV3-2) and TRBJ2-7; D not resolved. The CDR3 length is 14 residues. Germline V CDR1 and CDR2: LGHDT, YNNKEL (reference sequence). With 0 bases removed from V and 1 base from J, the gap between germline ends came to 7 bases.

This chain links TRBV19 with TRBJ1-4, with 10 positions matching TRBD1. CDR1 LNHDA and CDR2 SQIVND come from the germline V gene (reference sequence). The CDR3 has 18 residues. V lost 5 bases to trimming and J lost 0 bases; unmatched junction nucleotides: 9. CDR3 DNA: TGTGCCAGTAGTGACCGGGACAGGGGATGGGCAACTAATGAAAAACTGTTTTTT. Its translation is CASSDRDRGWATNEKLFF.

The CDR3, as DNA: TGTGCCAGCAGCTTAGGAGGAGGGGATTACAATGAGCAGTTCTTC. Protein sequence: CASSLGGGDYNEQFF. The chain recombines TRBV7-2 with TRBJ2-1, with D possibly matching TRBD2 (6 bases). In germline, CDR1 is SGHTA, CDR2 FQGNSA. V lost 1 base and J lost 4, with 11 bases in between. CDR3 length: 15 amino acids.

J is TRBJ1-4 and V is TRBV5-1, with 7 bases aligning to TRBD1. Per germline, CDR1 SGHRS and CDR2 YFSETQ. This CDR3 comprises 15 residues. The J segment lost 8 bases and the V segment lost 4 bases, leaving 11 bases of the junction unmatched. CDR3 loop: CASSPAGRGIEKLFF. The CDR3 DNA sequence: TGCGCCAGCAGCCCGGCCGGCAGGGGGATAGAAAAACTGTTTTTT.

This chain links TRBV5-1 with TRBJ2-5; 12 positions agree with TRBD2. V lost 2 bases and J lost 7; bases outside the gene matches: 6. CDR1 SGHRS and CDR2 YFSETQ come from the germline V gene. The CDR3 loop spans 15 amino acids. The CDR3 reads CASSLESSGGVTQYF. The CDR3 region has the DNA TGCGCCAGCAGCTTAGAGTCTAGCGGGGGGGTGACCCAGTACTTC.

The chain has TRBV12-3 or TRBV12-4 and TRBJ1-1; D uncertain. The CDR3 has 13 amino acids. The germline V and J ends were trimmed by 6 bases and 0 bases, with 8 bases remaining between them. CDR3 in DNA: TGTGCCAGCAGCCGGGGATTGAACACTGAAGCTTTCTTT. It is translated as CASSRGLNTEAFF.

The chain employs TRBV28 and TRBJ2-7, with TRBD1 identical over 9 bases. CDR1 is MDHEN, CDR2 SYDVKM, per germline. This CDR3 is built from 16 residues. V shed 5 bases, J shed 7 bases, and the junction held 15 bases outside the gene matches. For the CDR3, the DNA is TGTGCCAGCAGTACCCAGCGCGGTGGGACAGGGTGGGAGCAGTACTTC. Translating gives CASSTQRGGTGWEQYF.

V gene TRBV11-2 combines with J gene TRBJ1-2, with 9 nucleotides matching TRBD1. CDR1 and CDR2 from the germline V gene are SGHAT and FQNNGV. Trimming at V came to 5 bases and at J to 4 bases, leaving 8 bases not matched to a gene. The CDR3 spans 15 residues. This chain's CDR3 is CASSPGQGKAYGYTF. CDR3 nucleotides: TGTGCCAGCAGCCCCGGACAGGGGAAGGCCTATGGCTACACCTTC.

V usage is TRBV4-1 and J usage is TRBJ2-5, with D maybe TRBD2 (6 bases). Germline V gives CDR1 MGHRA, CDR2 YSYEKL. Trimming shortened V by 2 bases and J by 2 bases, and 18 bases separated the two germline ends. This CDR3 region has 17 residues. The chain's CDR3 is CASSQPPGRGDQETQYF. The DNA of the CDR3 is TGCGCCAGCAGCCAACCCCCCGGTCGCGGGGATCAAGAGACCCAGTACTTC.

The rearrangement uses TRBV5-1 and TRBJ1-2, with 7 bases that match TRBD1. V lost 1 base, J lost 5 bases, and 14 bases stayed unmatched. CDR1 and CDR2 (germline): SGHRS, YFSETQ. The CDR3 covers 17 residues. DNA of the CDR3: TGCGCCAGCAGCTTGACTCCCGCAGGGGGGTCGGAATATGGCTACACCTTC. Translation: CASSLTPAGGSEYGYTF.

CDR3 amino acids: CASSVGVGADTNYGYTF. CDR3 nucleotide sequence: TGTGCCAGCAGCGTAGGTGTTGGTGCTGACACTAACTATGGCTACACCTTC. J is TRBJ1-2 and V is TRBV9; no definite D call. CDR1 and CDR2 (germline): SGDLS, YYNGEE. The CDR3 is 17 amino acids. V was pared by 0 bases and J by 0 bases, with 15 bases between.

The J gene is TRBJ2-3, the V gene TRBV21-1; the table's D call, TRBD2, has no DNA check behind it. TRBV21-1 is a pseudogene segment. The CDR3 is 15 amino acids. This CDR3 is CAPVRLPYSTDTQYF. In DNA form, the CDR3 reads TGTGCCCCCGTTAGACTACCCTACTCCACAGATACGCAGTATTTT.

This chain joins TRBV6-5 and TRBJ1-1; D is unresolved. This CDR3 has 13 amino acids. V lost 5 bases to trimming and J lost 2 bases, with 9 bases between them. The V gene's germline CDR1 is MNHEY and CDR2 SVGAGI. DNA of the CDR3: TGTGCCAGCAGTACCCGGGAAAACACTGAAGCTTTCTTT. Encoded protein: CASSTRENTEAFF.

The chain carries TRBV7-9 and TRBJ1-1, with D possibly TRBD1 on 6 matching bases. Germline loops: CDR1 SEHNR, CDR2 FQNEAQ (reference sequence). Between the trimmed V and J ends, which lost 1 base and 3 bases, there was a span of 12 bases. CDR3 length: 15 amino acids. The CDR3 sequence is CASSLGGPVHTEAFF. CDR3 nucleotides: TGTGCCAGCAGCTTAGGGGGGCCGGTCCACACTGAAGCTTTCTTT.

This clone was recorded once. The V gene is TRBV3-1 (or the pseudogene TRBV3-2), the J gene TRBJ2-7; D is uncertain. The CDR3 has 14 residues. Germline V gene lookup returns CDR1 LGHDT and CDR2 YNNKEL (reference sequence). The V and J ends lost 0 bases and 5 bases respectively, with 11 bases between them. The DNA for the CDR3 is TGTGCCAGCAGCCAAGATTCGACTCCCCACGAGCAGTACTTC. It is translated as CASSQDSTPHEQYF.

The chain combines TRBV28 with TRBJ1-1, with D unclear. This CDR3 is built from 15 residues. Germline V gives CDR1 MDHEN, CDR2 SYDVKM. The germline V and J ends were trimmed by 2 bases and 2 bases, with 12 bases remaining between them. As DNA, the CDR3 is TGTGCCAGCAGTTTACCCACCCGGGGAAACACTGAAGCTTTCTTT. Translated, it gives CASSLPTRGNTEAFF.

This sequence joins TRBV5-1 and TRBJ2-1, with 7 bases aligning to TRBD1. V was pared by 4 bases and J by 6 bases, with 16 bases of the junction left unmatched. Germline V gene sequence: CDR1 SGHRS, CDR2 YFSETQ. The CDR3 length is 17 residues. The CDR3 reads CASSPGLRQGVGNEQFF. In nucleotides, the CDR3 is TGCGCCAGCAGCCCAGGTTTGAGACAGGGAGTGGGCAATGAGCAGTTCTTC.

In DNA form, the CDR3 reads TGTGCCAGCAGTGAAGCGCCAGGGCAGCAAGAGACCCAGTACTTC. It encodes CASSEAPGQQETQYF. The chain links TRBV2 to TRBJ2-5; weak D call: TRBD1 (5 bases). Germline loops: CDR1 SNHLY, CDR2 FYNNEI. This CDR3 region has 15 residues. The V end was cut by 0 bases, the J end by 2 bases, with 10 bases between.

CDR3 DNA sequence: TGTGCCAGCAGCCAGTGGACAGGGGGCGCGGAAAAACTGTTTTTT. Protein: CASSQWTGGAEKLFF. The rearrangement links TRBV7-2 to TRBJ1-4; 11 nucleotides align to TRBD1. Germline V gene sequence: CDR1 SGHTA, CDR2 FQGNSA. The CDR3 length is 15 residues. V was clipped by 5 bases and J by 8 bases; unmatched bases: 7.

The chain employs TRBV5-1 and TRBJ1-1, with 8 bases matching TRBD1. Germline CDR1 is SGHRS and CDR2 is YFSETQ. This CDR3 contains 14 residues. Losses at the gene ends were 4 bases for V and 3 bases for J; bases not matched to a gene: 5. The CDR3 DNA reads as TGCGCCAGCAGCCTATTGGACAGGGACACTGAAGCTTTCTTT. Translating gives CASSLLDRDTEAFF.